This T cell receptor beta chain was identified in a study of cytomegalovirus exposure and HLA in healthy donors. It was healthy bone marrow donors who served as donors. With 60 Vbeta and 13 Jbeta primers, the PCR was carried out. The assay was immunoSEQ multiplex PCR, and TCRdb's table has in-frame clones only and misses some. The sample contains some 100,000 clones, 60% to 80% of which appear only once. In regard to this clone: Its specificity is unknown.

Whole-study results and caveats: Some public TCRs appeared in many individuals, while most sequences were rare. Investigators reported approximately 150 TCR beta chains as tied to cytomegalovirus.

The CDR3 spans 14 residues. Germline V CDR1 and CDR2: SGHTA, FQGNSA. V lost 5 bases, J lost 5 bases, and 12 bases lay in between. The TCR originated in a woman aged 45 to 65 in good health and CMV-seropositive. Sequencing was performed on PBMCs. The gene calls are TRBV7-2 and TRBJ2-2; D perhaps matches TRBD1 (5 bases). Written as DNA, the CDR3 is TGTGCCAGCAGCCCCCCAGGGCTGACCGGGGAGCTGTTTTTT. Protein sequence: CASSPPGLTGELFF.